The 3 T cell receptor beta chains given below trace back to one sample, sequenced in a study of OX40 agonist ivuxolimab in advanced cancers. The protocol was immunoSEQ multiplex PCR, while the TCRdb copy is restricted to in-frame clones and leaves out a portion. Of fewer than 95,000 clones in the sample, 90% to 95% were seen once. Here the sequenced sample was CD4+ or CD8+ T cells sorted from blood, taken in a trial of the OX40 agonist ivuxolimab. Receptors were obtained from an adult with an advanced solid tumor such as melanoma, head and neck, liver or kidney cancer.

CDR3 nucleotide sequence: TGTGCCACCAGCAGAGATATTGGGGCCGCGAACACCGGGGAGCTGTTTTTT. Translating gives CATSRDIGAANTGELFF. This chain uses TRBV15 with TRBJ2-2, with a tentative D call TRBD1 (5 bases). Trimming pared 0 bases from V and 0 bases from J, leaving 11 bases between. The germline V gene has CDR1 LNHNV and CDR2 YYDKDF (reference sequence). The CDR3 has 17 residues. Supplemented by reference TRBV15 and TRBJ2-2, the full variable domain reads DAMVIQNPRYQVTQFGKPVTLSCSQTLNHNVMYWYQQKSSQAPKLLFHYYDKDFNNEADTPDNFQSRRPNTSFCFLDIRSPGLGDTAMYLCATSRDIGAANTGELFFGEGSRLTVL.

This clone appeared a single time. The chain couples TRBV10-3 to TRBJ2-7; D unresolved. The length of the CDR3 is 13 residues. The V end was cut by 0 bases, the J end by 6 bases, with 9 bases between. CDR1 and CDR2 from the germline V gene are ENHRY and SYGVKD. The CDR3 sequence: CAISESMGSEQYF. The CDR3 nucleotides are TGTGCCATCAGTGAGTCGATGGGGTCCGAGCAGTACTTC.

V usage is TRBV6-1 and J usage is TRBJ1-1; no firm D call. The length of the CDR3 is 17 residues. V lost 3 bases to trimming and J lost 5 bases, with 22 bases between them. Germline-derived CDR1 and CDR2 are MNHNS and SASEGT. CDR3 amino acids: CASSDRSRTALRTEAFF. The CDR3 DNA sequence: TGTGCCAGCAGTGACAGGTCCCGGACCGCCTTAAGAACTGAAGCTTTCTTT.